The 31 T cell receptor beta chains reported below all come from one sample, sequenced in a study of T-cell reconstitution after alpha-beta-depleted transplantation in children. TCRbeta library construction was performed incorporating unique molecular identifiers. TCRdb re-called the PCR reads through MiXCR, storing one row per CDR3 protein. This table holds 350,000 to 500,000 distinct CDR3 sequences, 43% found once. The material was PBMCs, obtained before TCRalphabeta/CD19-depleted stem cell transplant. Source of these receptors: a girl aged 2 to 10 with aplastic anemia, due to receive a stem cell transplant.

The table lists this clonotype with many counts. The J gene is TRBJ2-2, the V gene TRBV6-1, with D possibly being TRBD1 or TRBD2 (6 bases each). This CDR3 comprises 15 residues. Germline-derived CDR1 and CDR2 are MNHNS and SASEGT. Trimming left V 10 bases short and J 3 bases short, with 18 bases between. In DNA, the CDR3 is TGTGCCACCACCGGGGGCCGGGGGCACACCGGGGAGCTGTTTTTT. Encoded protein: CATTGGRGHTGELFF.

This clonotype was counted at least ten times. The rearrangement links TRBV20-1 to TRBJ1-1, with a possible D match to TRBD1 (6 bases). CDR1 DFQATT and CDR2 SNEGSKA come from the germline V gene (reference sequence). V dropped 3 bases and J dropped 3 bases, with 14 bases sitting between them. The CDR3 length is 14 residues. CDR3 DNA sequence: TGCAGTGCTAGGGGATCCAGGGGAGACACTGAAGCTTTCTTT. It specifies CSARGSRGDTEAFF.

The V and J genes are TRBV5-1 and TRBJ2-5; TRBD1 aligns across 7 bases. This CDR3 contains 16 residues. CDR1 is SGHRS, CDR2 YFSETQ, per germline. Losses at the gene ends were 0 bases for V and 1 base for J; bases not matched to a gene: 6. DNA for the CDR3: TGCGCCAGCAGCTTGGGTGGCAGGGGGAGCCAAGAGACCCAGTACTTC. It codes for CASSLGGRGSQETQYF.

Only a few counts were recorded for this clonotype. J is TRBJ2-3 and V is TRBV7-2, with D perhaps TRBD2 (5 bases). CDR3 length: 12 amino acids. The germline gives CDR1 SGHTA, CDR2 FQGNSA. V lost 4 bases and J lost 5, with 7 bases in between. The CDR3 bases are TGTGCCAGCAGCTGGAGCGGAGATACGCAGTATTTT. Protein product: CASSWSGDTQYF.

The chain is built from TRBV29-1 and TRBJ2-5; weak D call: TRBD1 (6 bases). The germline CDR1 and CDR2 sequences are SQVTM and ANQGSEA. The V and J ends lost 6 bases and 5 bases respectively, with 16 bases between them. The CDR3 spans 13 residues. The CDR3 DNA reads as TGCAGCGTAAACAGGGTGGTAGGCGAGACCCAGTACTTC. This encodes CSVNRVVGETQYF.

J is TRBJ1-1 and V is TRBV29-1, with D unclear. The germline V gene has CDR1 SQVTM and CDR2 ANQGSEA. Trimming shortened V by 7 bases and J by 1 base, and 10 bases separated the two germline ends. The CDR3 contains 12 residues. The CDR3 here is CSGLQSNTEAFF. In DNA, the CDR3 is TGCAGCGGTTTACAGTCGAACACTGAAGCTTTCTTT.

This clonotype came up many times. V gene TRBV20-1 combines with J gene TRBJ1-1; 9 bases match TRBD1. Germline lookup yields CDR1 DFQATT and CDR2 SNEGSKA (reference sequence). This CDR3 is 14 amino acids long. V was pared by 7 bases and J by 4 bases, with 10 bases of the junction left unmatched. The CDR3 DNA is TGCAGTGTTTGGACAGGGGTTTACGGCACTGAAGCTTTCTTT. Its protein product is CSVWTGVYGTEAFF.

The chain is built from TRBV9 and TRBJ2-1; possibly TRBD1 for D (5 bases). Trimming shortened V by 0 bases and J by 6 bases, and 13 bases separated the two germline ends. CDR1 SGDLS and CDR2 YYNGEE come from the germline V gene. CDR3 length equals 15 residues. CDR3 residues: CASSVGTPSGNEQFF. CDR3 bases: TGTGCCAGCAGCGTAGGGACACCCTCGGGCAATGAGCAGTTCTTC.

This chain joins TRBV11-2 and TRBJ2-1, with TRBD1 matching 9 bases. J gave up 2 bases and V 5 bases, and 10 bases lay outside the gene matches. CDR1 is SGHAT, CDR2 FQNNGV, per germline. The CDR3 length is 17 residues. CDR3 protein: CASSSDRGKATYNEQFF. The DNA of the CDR3 is TGTGCCAGCAGCAGCGACAGGGGGAAAGCCACCTACAATGAGCAGTTCTTC.

This clonotype was seen a few times. J is TRBJ1-2 and V is TRBV13; maybe TRBD1 (6 bases). V was shortened by 0 bases and J by 6 bases, with 14 bases between the two germline ends. In germline, CDR1 is PRHDT, CDR2 FYEKMQ (reference sequence). The CDR3 sequence is 15 residues long. CDR3 DNA: TGTGCCAGCAGCTTAGGAGGGGGAACGGTAAATGGCTACACCTTC. Protein: CASSLGGGTVNGYTF.

The chain joins TRBV20-1 to TRBJ2-7, with 7 positions matching TRBD1. This CDR3 spans 15 amino acids. J gave up 1 base and V 1 base, and 7 bases lay outside the gene matches. Per the germline V gene, CDR1 is DFQATT and CDR2 is SNEGSKA (reference sequence). The DNA of the CDR3 is TGCAGTGCTAGAGCGCCGCAGGGGGTTTCCTACGAGCAGTACTTC. As protein: CSARAPQGVSYEQYF.

The chain has TRBV9 and TRBJ2-5; tentatively, D is TRBD2 (5 bases). Germline V gives CDR1 SGDLS, CDR2 YYNGEE. The CDR3 loop spans 13 amino acids. Between the trimmed V and J ends, which lost 0 bases and 7 bases, there was a span of 10 bases. This chain's CDR3 is CASSVGEEVTQYF. CDR3 coding DNA: TGTGCCAGCAGCGTAGGAGAGGAGGTGACCCAGTACTTC.

The V call is TRBV20-1, the J call TRBJ1-3; 8 bases map to TRBD1. This CDR3 region has 17 residues. V lost 0 bases and J lost 2; bases outside the gene matches: 9. CDR1 is DFQATT and CDR2 is SNEGSKA in the germline V gene (reference sequence). CDR3 bases: TGCAGTGCTAGAGATCCCCGGACAGGGCCGACTGGAAACACCATATATTTT. Protein: CSARDPRTGPTGNTIYF.

This clonotype was seen a handful of times. J is TRBJ2-7 and V is TRBV5-1; D possibly corresponds to TRBD1 (6 bases). In germline, CDR1 is SGHRS, CDR2 YFSETQ. The V and J ends lost 7 bases and 0 bases respectively, with 17 bases between them. This CDR3 has 15 amino acids. The CDR3 loop is CASQLLGDNSYEQYF. The CDR3 coding sequence is TGCGCCAGCCAGCTACTCGGGGACAACTCCTACGAGCAGTACTTC.

The chain combines TRBV5-1 with TRBJ2-7; TRBD1 is a possible D gene (6 bases). V was shortened by 3 bases and J by 3 bases, with 13 bases between the two germline ends. The germline V gene encodes CDR1 SGHRS and CDR2 YFSETQ. The length of the CDR3 is 14 residues. The CDR3 protein is CASSSWTDYYEQYF. Written as DNA, the CDR3 is TGCGCCAGCAGCTCGTGGACAGATTACTACGAGCAGTACTTC.

This clonotype has ten or more counts. The rearrangement uses TRBV11-2 and TRBJ1-1; no firm D call. The CDR3 extends over 14 amino acids. Deletions cut 0 bases from V and 7 bases from J, with 12 bases between. The V gene's germline CDR1 is SGHAT and CDR2 FQNNGV. Written as DNA, the CDR3 is TGTGCCAGCAGCTTAGATTCTGGTTTTGATGAAGCTTTCTTT. Its translation is CASSLDSGFDEAFF.

There are many counts of this clonotype. V is TRBV7-3 and J is TRBJ2-5; 11 bases are a match to TRBD1. With V trimmed by 3 bases and J by 4 bases, 4 bases remained unmatched. The germline CDR1 and CDR2 sequences are SGHTA and FQGTGA. The CDR3 consists of 15 residues. As DNA, the CDR3 is TGTGCCAGCAGCTTCCGGGGGACAGGGGGAGAGACCCAGTACTTC. Translation: CASSFRGTGGETQYF.

The chain combines TRBV20-1 with TRBJ2-1, with 11 bases that match TRBD2. This CDR3 region has 18 residues. With V trimmed by 6 bases and J by 0 bases, 13 bases remained unmatched. Germline V CDR1 and CDR2: DFQATT, SNEGSKA (reference sequence). This CDR3 reads CSAPPGLAARSSYNEQFF. CDR3 DNA: TGCAGTGCCCCCCCGGGACTAGCGGCAAGGAGCTCCTACAATGAGCAGTTCTTC.

This clonotype was found many times. J is TRBJ2-3 and V is TRBV20-1; the D gene could be TRBD1 or TRBD2 (5 bases each). CDR1 is DFQATT and CDR2 is SNEGSKA in the germline V gene (reference sequence). V gave up 4 bases and J gave up 0 bases, with 11 bases separating them. The CDR3 length is 14 residues. CDR3: CSAKPGPSTDTQYF. The CDR3 nucleotides read TGCAGTGCTAAACCGGGACCTAGCACAGATACGCAGTATTTT.

V gene TRBV28 combines with J gene TRBJ2-1; D might be TRBD2 (6 bases). This CDR3 has 10 amino acids. From germline, CDR1 is MDHEN and CDR2 SYDVKM. Between the trimmed V and J ends, which lost 8 bases and 9 bases, there was a span of 8 bases. DNA of the CDR3: TGTGCCAGCGACGGGGGTGAGCAGTTCTTC. Translated, it gives CASDGGEQFF.

A few counts support this clonotype. The V gene is TRBV29-1, the J gene TRBJ1-2, with TRBD1 identical over 9 bases. The V segment lost 7 bases and the J segment 2 bases; nucleotides outside the gene matches: 2. CDR3 length: 12 residues. Germline-derived CDR1 and CDR2 are SQVTM and ANQGSEA. CDR3: CSAGTGNYGYTF. The DNA of the CDR3 is TGCAGCGCTGGGACAGGGAACTATGGCTACACCTTC.

The chain carries TRBV7-2 and TRBJ2-7; TRBD2 matches 16 bases. The CDR3 totals 17 residues. The germline V gene has CDR1 SGHTA and CDR2 FQGNSA. V lost 4 bases, J lost 2 bases, and 5 bases stayed unmatched. This CDR3 reads CASSSGLAGGGTYEQYF. The CDR3 coding sequence is TGTGCCAGCAGCTCGGGACTAGCGGGAGGGGGAACCTACGAGCAGTACTTC.

The chain employs TRBV7-9 and TRBJ2-7; D remains unclear. There are 12 residues in the CDR3. Germline-derived CDR1 and CDR2 are SEHNR and FQNEAQ (reference sequence). V dropped 5 bases and J dropped 3 bases, with 8 bases sitting between them. The CDR3: CASSVGIYEQYF. CDR3 nucleotide sequence: TGTGCCAGCAGCGTAGGGATCTACGAGCAGTACTTC.

The gene calls are TRBV6-1 and TRBJ1-5; D remains unclear. The CDR3 runs to 13 residues. Germline values: CDR1 MNHNS, CDR2 SASEGT. V was cut by 4 bases and J by 4 bases, with 8 bases left in between. The CDR3 DNA reads TGTGCCAGCAGTGCTGGGCCTAATCAGCCCCAGCATTTT. This sequence encodes CASSAGPNQPQHF.

This clonotype occurred a few times. This chain uses TRBV7-2 with TRBJ2-5, with 11 bases that match TRBD2. The CDR3 length is 14 residues. V was clipped by 8 bases and J by 5 bases; unmatched bases: 7. CDR1 is SGHTA, CDR2 FQGNSA, per germline. Here the CDR3 reads CASGLAGGGETQYF. CDR3 bases: TGTGCCAGCGGTCTAGCGGGGGGCGGGGAGACCCAGTACTTC.

The rearrangement links TRBV5-1 to TRBJ1-6; 8 bases align to TRBD1. From germline, CDR1 is SGHRS and CDR2 YFSETQ. Unmatched junction bases numbered 4, after V lost 3 bases and J lost 8 bases. The length of the CDR3 is 14 residues. DNA for the CDR3: TGCGCCAGCAGCTGGGGGGACAGGTATTCACCCCTCCACTTT. Protein product: CASSWGDRYSPLHF. Drawing the rest from reference TRBV5-1 and TRBJ1-6, the complete variable domain is KAGVTQTPRYLIKTRGQQVTLSCSPISGHRSVSWYQQTPGQGLQFLFEYFSETQRNKGNFPGRFSGRQFSNSRSEMNVSTLELGDSALYLCASSWGDRYSPLHFGNGTRLTVT.

This clonotype occurred a few times. The gene calls are TRBV20-1 and TRBJ1-1, with D perhaps matching TRBD1 (6 bases). Germline V gives CDR1 DFQATT, CDR2 SNEGSKA (reference sequence). Trimming left V 6 bases short and J 9 bases short, with 14 bases between. The CDR3 length is 11 residues. The CDR3 region has the DNA TGCAGTGCCAAACCGGACAGCAAAGCTTTCTTT. Translation gives CSAKPDSKAFF.

The V gene is TRBV5-1, the J gene TRBJ2-7, with TRBD1 identical over 9 bases. The trim removed 4 bases at V and 6 bases at J, leaving 14 bases unmatched. Germline CDR1 SGHRS, CDR2 YFSETQ. CDR3 length: 16 amino acids. CDR3 sequence reads: CASSLTPGQGRGEQYF. CDR3 DNA: TGCGCCAGCAGCCTAACGCCGGGACAGGGAAGAGGCGAGCAGTACTTC.

This chain connects TRBV29-1 to TRBJ2-6; 7 bases fit TRBD1. Unmatched junction bases numbered 4, after V lost 7 bases and J lost 4 bases. CDR3 length: 13 amino acids. Germline V gives CDR1 SQVTM, CDR2 ANQGSEA. The CDR3, as DNA: TGCAGCGCCACAGGGGAAGGGGCCAACGTCCTGACTTTC. This codes for CSATGEGANVLTF.

The chain joins TRBV20-1 to TRBJ2-7; 10 bases are shared with TRBD2. The CDR3 runs 16 residues. Germline V gene lookup returns CDR1 DFQATT and CDR2 SNEGSKA (reference sequence). J lost 0 bases, V lost 5 bases, and 10 bases had no gene match. The CDR3 sequence is CSASKTSSGSSYEQYF. The CDR3, as DNA: TGCAGTGCTTCGAAAACATCTAGCGGGAGCTCCTACGAGCAGTACTTC.

This sequence joins TRBV7-3 and TRBJ2-3, with D perhaps matching TRBD1 (6 bases). This CDR3 spans 18 amino acids. Trimming left V 1 base short and J 0 bases short, with 17 bases between. CDR1 is SGHTA, CDR2 FQGTGA, per germline. Here the CDR3 reads CASSLIRQGTASTDTQYF. DNA for the CDR3: TGTGCCAGCAGCTTAATTAGGCAGGGGACCGCTAGCACAGATACGCAGTATTTT.